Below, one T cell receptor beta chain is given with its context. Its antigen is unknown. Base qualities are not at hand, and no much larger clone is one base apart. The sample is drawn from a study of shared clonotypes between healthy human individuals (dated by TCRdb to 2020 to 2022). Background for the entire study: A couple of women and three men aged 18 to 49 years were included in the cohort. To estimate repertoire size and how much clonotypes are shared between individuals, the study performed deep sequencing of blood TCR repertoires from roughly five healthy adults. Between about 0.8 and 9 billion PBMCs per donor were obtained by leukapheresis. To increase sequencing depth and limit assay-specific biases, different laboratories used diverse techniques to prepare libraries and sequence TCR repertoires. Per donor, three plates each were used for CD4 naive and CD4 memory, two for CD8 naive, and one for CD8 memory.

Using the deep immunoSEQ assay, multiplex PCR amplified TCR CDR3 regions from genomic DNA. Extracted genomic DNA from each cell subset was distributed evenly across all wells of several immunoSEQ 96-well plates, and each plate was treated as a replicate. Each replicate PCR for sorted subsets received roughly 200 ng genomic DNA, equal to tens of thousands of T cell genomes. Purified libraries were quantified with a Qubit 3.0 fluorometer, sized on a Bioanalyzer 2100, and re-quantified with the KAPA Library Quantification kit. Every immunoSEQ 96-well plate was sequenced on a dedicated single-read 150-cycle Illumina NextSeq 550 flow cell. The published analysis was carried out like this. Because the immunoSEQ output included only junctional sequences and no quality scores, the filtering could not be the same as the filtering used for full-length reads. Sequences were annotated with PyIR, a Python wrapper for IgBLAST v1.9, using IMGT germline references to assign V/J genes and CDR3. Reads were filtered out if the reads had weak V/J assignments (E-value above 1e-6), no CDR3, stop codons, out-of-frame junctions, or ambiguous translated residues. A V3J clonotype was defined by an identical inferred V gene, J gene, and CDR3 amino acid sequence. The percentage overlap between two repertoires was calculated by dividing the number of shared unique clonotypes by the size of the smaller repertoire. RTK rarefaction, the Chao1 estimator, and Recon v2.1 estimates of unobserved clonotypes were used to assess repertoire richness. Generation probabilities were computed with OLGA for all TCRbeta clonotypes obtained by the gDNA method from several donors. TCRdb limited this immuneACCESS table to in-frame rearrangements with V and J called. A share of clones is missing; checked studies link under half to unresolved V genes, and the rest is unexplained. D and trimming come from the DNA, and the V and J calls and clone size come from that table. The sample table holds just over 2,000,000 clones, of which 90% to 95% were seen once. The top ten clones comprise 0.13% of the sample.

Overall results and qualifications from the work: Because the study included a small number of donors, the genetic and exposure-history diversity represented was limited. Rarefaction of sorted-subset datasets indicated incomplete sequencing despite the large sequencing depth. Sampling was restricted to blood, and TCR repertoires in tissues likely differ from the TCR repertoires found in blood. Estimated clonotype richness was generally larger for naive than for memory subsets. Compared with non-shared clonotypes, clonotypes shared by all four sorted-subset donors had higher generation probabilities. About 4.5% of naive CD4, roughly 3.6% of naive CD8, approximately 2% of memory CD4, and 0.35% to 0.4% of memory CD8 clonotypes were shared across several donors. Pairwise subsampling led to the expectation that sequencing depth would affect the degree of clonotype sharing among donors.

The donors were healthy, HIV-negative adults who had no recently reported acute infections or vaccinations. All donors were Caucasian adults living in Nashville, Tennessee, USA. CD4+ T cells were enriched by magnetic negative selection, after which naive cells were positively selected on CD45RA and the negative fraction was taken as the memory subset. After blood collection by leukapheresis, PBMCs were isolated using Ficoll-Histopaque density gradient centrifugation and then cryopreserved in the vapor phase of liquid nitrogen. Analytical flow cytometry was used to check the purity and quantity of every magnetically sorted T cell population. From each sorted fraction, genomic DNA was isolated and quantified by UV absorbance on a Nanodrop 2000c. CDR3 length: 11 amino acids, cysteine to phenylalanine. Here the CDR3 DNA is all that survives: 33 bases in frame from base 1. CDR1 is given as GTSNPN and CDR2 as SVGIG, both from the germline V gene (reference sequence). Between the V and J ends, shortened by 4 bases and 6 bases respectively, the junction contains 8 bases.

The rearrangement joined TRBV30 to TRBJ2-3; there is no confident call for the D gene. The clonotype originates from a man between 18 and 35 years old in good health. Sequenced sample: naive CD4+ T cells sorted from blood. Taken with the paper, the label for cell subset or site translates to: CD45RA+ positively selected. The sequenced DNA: TGTGCCTGGACCGCGTCCGATACGCAGTATTTT. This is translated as CAWTASDTQYF.